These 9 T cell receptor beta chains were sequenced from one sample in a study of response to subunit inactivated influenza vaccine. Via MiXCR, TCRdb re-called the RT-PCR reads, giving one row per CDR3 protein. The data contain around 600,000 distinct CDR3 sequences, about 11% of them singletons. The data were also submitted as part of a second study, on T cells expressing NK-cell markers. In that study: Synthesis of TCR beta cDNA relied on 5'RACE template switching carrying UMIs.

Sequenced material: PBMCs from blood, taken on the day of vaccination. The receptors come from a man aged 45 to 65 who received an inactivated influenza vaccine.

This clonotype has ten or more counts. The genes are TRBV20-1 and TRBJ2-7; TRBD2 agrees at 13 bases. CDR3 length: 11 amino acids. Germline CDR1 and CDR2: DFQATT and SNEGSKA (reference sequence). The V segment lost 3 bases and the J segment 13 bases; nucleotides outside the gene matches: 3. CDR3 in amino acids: CSARTSGRLYF. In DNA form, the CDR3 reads TGCAGTGCTAGGACTAGCGGGAGGCTCTACTTC.

The CDR3 here is CASSWGQGETQYF. The CDR3 nucleotides are TGTGCCAGCAGCTGGGGACAGGGGGAGACCCAGTACTTC. V gene TRBV7-3 combines with J gene TRBJ2-5; TRBD1 matches 10 bases. The CDR3 runs 13 residues. Trimming cost V 4 bases and J 5 bases; bases outside gene matches: 1. Germline assignment: CDR1 SGHTA and CDR2 FQGTGA.

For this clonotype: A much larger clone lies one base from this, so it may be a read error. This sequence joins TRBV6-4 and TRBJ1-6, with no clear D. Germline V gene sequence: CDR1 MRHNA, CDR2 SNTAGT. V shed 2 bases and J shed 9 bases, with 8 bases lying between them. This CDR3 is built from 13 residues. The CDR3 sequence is CASSDQNGSPLHF. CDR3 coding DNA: TGTGCCAGCAGTGACCAAAACGGTTCACCCCTCCACTTT.

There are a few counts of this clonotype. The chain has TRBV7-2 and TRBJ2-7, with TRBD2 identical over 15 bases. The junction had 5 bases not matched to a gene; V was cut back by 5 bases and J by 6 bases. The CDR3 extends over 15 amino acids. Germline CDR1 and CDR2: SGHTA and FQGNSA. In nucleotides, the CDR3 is TGTGCCAGCAGCACCCGGACTAGCGGGGGGGCCGAGCAGTACTTC. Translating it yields CASSTRTSGGAEQYF. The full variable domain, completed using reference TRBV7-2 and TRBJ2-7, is GAGVSQSPSNKVTEKGKDVELRCDPISGHTALYWYRQSLGQGLEFLIYFQGNSAPDKSGLPSDRFSAERTGGSVSTLTIQRTQQEDSAVYLCASSTRTSGGAEQYFGPGTRLTVT.

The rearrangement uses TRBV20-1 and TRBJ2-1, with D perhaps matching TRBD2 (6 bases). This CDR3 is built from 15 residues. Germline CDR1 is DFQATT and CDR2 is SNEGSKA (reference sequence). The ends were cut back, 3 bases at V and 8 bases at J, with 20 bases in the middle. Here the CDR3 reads CSARYTQRGKDEQFF. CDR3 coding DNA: TGCAGTGCTAGGTACACCCAACGGGGGAAGGATGAGCAGTTCTTC.

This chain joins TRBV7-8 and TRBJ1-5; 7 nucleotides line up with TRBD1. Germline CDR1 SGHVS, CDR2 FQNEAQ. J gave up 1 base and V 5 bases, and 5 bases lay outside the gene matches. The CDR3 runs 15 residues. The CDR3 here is CASSEQTGSNQPQHF. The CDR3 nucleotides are TGTGCCAGCAGCGAGCAGACAGGGAGCAATCAGCCCCAGCATTTT.

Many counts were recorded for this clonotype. Here the CDR3 reads CASSWGDGTGELFF. The CDR3 DNA is TGTGCCAGCTCCTGGGGGGACGGCACCGGGGAGCTGTTTTTT. The rearrangement links TRBV12-3 or TRBV12-4 to TRBJ2-2, with D maybe TRBD2 (6 bases). V gave up 8 bases and J gave up 4 bases, with 14 bases separating them. The CDR3 length is 14 residues.

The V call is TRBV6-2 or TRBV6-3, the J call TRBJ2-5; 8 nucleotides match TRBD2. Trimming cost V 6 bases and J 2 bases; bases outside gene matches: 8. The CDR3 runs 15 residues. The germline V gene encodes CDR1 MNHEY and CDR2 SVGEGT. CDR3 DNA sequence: TGTGCCAGCAGACGATTTAGCGGGGTTCAAGAGACCCAGTACTTC. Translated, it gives CASRRFSGVQETQYF.

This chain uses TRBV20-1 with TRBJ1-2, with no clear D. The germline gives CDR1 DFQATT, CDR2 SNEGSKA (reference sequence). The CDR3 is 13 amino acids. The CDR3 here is CSGPRPGSYGYTF. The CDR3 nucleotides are TGCAGCGGCCCCCGGCCCGGTAGCTATGGCTACACCTTC.